This T cell receptor (beta chain) is from a study of blood T cells in healthy people across ages (dated by TCRdb to the mid-2010s). In terms of the full investigation: Template switching captured roughly one uniquely barcoded TCR beta cDNA molecule per two T cells in model experiments. For two donors (one aged 18 to 30 and one aged 80 or older), the study analyzed two additional independent replicas of 1 million unique cDNA reads from the same blood draw. Donors of different ages were randomly distributed across sequencing lanes to avoid experimental bias. Donors were grouped into four age groups: young (average approximately 15 years), middle-aged (about 38), aged (around 60) and long-lived (approximately 82). To track age-related changes in TCR beta repertoire diversity, the study relied on deep sequencing normalized with unique cDNA molecular identifiers. What the research found in general, with its limitations: Because donor CMV infection status was unknown, age-related changes in expanded clonotypes were potentially confounded. There was a strong correlation between observed TCR beta diversity and the percentage of naive T cells measured by flow cytometry. Observed TCR beta diversity per million T cells fell roughly linearly with age, and a significant reduction was already apparent by age around 36. Estimates of total diversity based on one million sequenced T cells were regarded as lower bounds and as underestimates. Compared with the aged group, more naive CD4+ T cells, fewer expanded clones and increased TCR diversity were shown by the long-lived group, suggesting age selection. Since profiling was done on bulk unsorted PBMCs, naive and antigen-experienced compartments could not be conclusively compared.

The method behind the library was 5' RACE. TCRdb shows the sequencer as Illumina HiSeq 2500. A second roughly 7 to 12 cycle PCR used a sample-barcoded 5' primer and a J-beta primer mix. A unique molecular identifier was introduced onto each TCR beta cDNA molecule by a template-switch 5' adaptor carrying 12 random nucleotides. Each sample yielded at least 2.5 million CDR3-containing paired-end reads. First-strand cDNA synthesis was performed from all RNA using the Mint cDNA synthesis kit, with priming by a TRBC-specific oligonucleotide. Following uracil-DNA glycosylase treatment, all cDNA underwent a first 18-cycle PCR with the universal primers M1SS and BC2_uni_R. The study's processing was this. Normalization of each sample was performed by random selection of 1 million high-quality reads, each carrying a distinct molecular identifier. Reads with shared molecular identifiers were discarded instead of being binned into consensus sequences. MiTCR, set to a Q25 quality threshold and the strictest error-elimination algorithm, was used for CDR3 identification, clonotype clustering and error correction. A nonparametric unseen species model using Euler transformation provided a lower-bound estimate of total TCR beta diversity. TCRdb reprocessed the public reads (quality trimming at Q25 with fastp, clone calling with MiXCR) and kept in-frame beta chains. All rows with the same CDR3 protein become a single entry with the most common DNA and genes. The V and J calls were not made by the authors but by TCRdb's processing. The sample contains under 2 million distinct CDR3 sequences, about 32% of them found a single time. The ten largest clonotypes hold about 11% of the sample.

Remarks on this clonotype: Its antigen has not been determined. No base qualities exist here, and no much larger clone lies one base off it.

The donors were roughly 40 Caucasian individuals from Russia, aged about 6 to 100 years, who were systemically healthy. Approximately 11 milliliters of peripheral blood were drawn from each donor into EDTA-treated Vacutainer tubes. Ficoll-Paque density-gradient centrifugation was used to isolate PBMCs, with at least 7 million per sample. Total RNA, at least 5 micrograms per sample, was extracted from PBMCs with Trizol reagent. For every donor, flow cytometry on a PBMC aliquot measured the percentage of naive CD45RAhigh/CD27high T cells. The CDR3 goes from the cysteine to the phenylalanine over 14 residues. Only the CDR3 DNA stays, 42 bases, in frame from base 1. V and J are truncated by 6 bases and 5 bases respectively, leaving an intervening sequence of 16 bases. The germline V gene (reference sequence) sets CDR1 to MNHNY and CDR2 to SVGAGI.

The sequenced sample was blood. The TCR was taken from a woman in her 30s in good health. The sequence is built from TRBV6-6 and TRBJ1-1; the D segment could be TRBD1, given 5 matching bases. The DNA is TGTGCCAGCAGCCGAGACAAGGGGATTACTGAAGCTTTCTTT. It is translated as CASSRDKGITEAFF.